Presented here are 8 T cell receptor beta chains from one specimen sequenced in a study of CD8+ T cells in alopecia areata. cDNA serving as the sequencing template came from extracted, reverse transcribed RNA. TCRdb's table, derived via immunoSEQ multiplex PCR, lists solely in-frame clones and lacks some. The sample records around 200,000 clones, 53% being singletons. Treatment indicated: oral pan-JAK inhibitor, 5-10 mg twice daily. The sequencing here drew on CD8+ T cells sorted from blood, taken at week 24, from a patient treated with tofacitinib. The receptors stem from a human donor with alopecia areata.

This clone was seen only once. The rearrangement links TRBV29-1 to TRBJ1-1, with 7 bases identical to TRBD1. The germline CDR1 and CDR2 sequences are SQVTM and ANQGSEA. The CDR3 extends over 13 amino acids. V lost 7 bases, J lost 0 bases, and 5 bases stayed unmatched. The CDR3 is CSAQGGMNTEAFF. The CDR3, as DNA: TGCAGCGCCCAGGGGGGGATGAACACTGAAGCTTTCTTT.

This clone was seen repeatedly, ten times or more. The chain joins TRBV7-9 to TRBJ2-3, with a weak D call TRBD2 (6 bases). The CDR3 is made up of 15 amino acids. Germline CDR1 reads SEHNR; CDR2 reads FQNEAQ (reference sequence). Trimming took 2 bases from V and 0 from J, leaving 9 bases between them. The CDR3 loop is CASSLIAGSTDTQYF. As DNA, the CDR3 is TGTGCCAGCAGCTTAATTGCGGGGAGCACAGATACGCAGTATTTT.

The chain joins TRBV4-3 to TRBJ1-2; D may be TRBD1 (6 bases). V was cut by 0 bases and J by 4 bases, with 9 bases left in between. The CDR3 consists of 14 residues. CDR1 is LGHNA and CDR2 is YSLEER in the germline V gene. CDR3 nucleotide sequence: TGCGCCAGCAGCCAAGAGGGCAGGGGCTATGGCTACACCTTC. It codes for CASSQEGRGYGYTF.

V usage is TRBV19 and J usage is TRBJ2-7, with a weak D call TRBD2 (6 bases). Germline V gene data show CDR1 as LNHDA and CDR2 as SQIVND (reference sequence). The CDR3 contains 13 residues. V was shortened by 3 bases and J by 4 bases, with 10 bases between the two germline ends. As DNA, the CDR3 is TGTGCCAGTAGTATGGGACTCTTTTACGAGCAGTACTTC. This translates into CASSMGLFYEQYF.

The chain uses TRBV30 and TRBJ2-1; TRBD1 might be the D (6 bases). The CDR3 contains 12 residues. V was shortened by 1 base and J by 10 bases, with 11 bases between the two germline ends. The V gene's germline CDR1 is GTSNPN and CDR2 SVGIG (reference sequence). In nucleotides, the CDR3 is TGTGCCTGGAGTGCGTCCAGGGGCGAGCAGTTCTTC. This gives the protein CAWSASRGEQFF.

This clone turned up a few times. The chain has TRBV7-9 and TRBJ2-7; 7 bases map to TRBD1. The CDR3 totals 14 residues. Germline CDR1 is SEHNR and CDR2 is FQNEAQ (reference sequence). The V and J ends lost 0 bases and 4 bases, in that order; junction bases with no gene match: 3. The CDR3 sequence is CASSLAGQLYEQYF. CDR3 sequence (DNA): TGTGCCAGCAGCTTAGCGGGACAGTTATACGAGCAGTACTTC.

This clone came up a few times. The chain links TRBV11-2 to TRBJ1-2; 8 nucleotides align to TRBD1. The CDR3 has 12 amino acids. J lost 7 bases, V lost 4 bases, and 2 bases had no gene match. CDR1 and CDR2 from the germline V gene are SGHAT and FQNNGV. Written as DNA, the CDR3 is TGTGCCAGCAGCTCAGGGGGCTCTGGCTACACCTTC. Amino acid sequence: CASSSGGSGYTF.

This clone was seen more than once but under ten times. The V and J genes are TRBV12-5 and TRBJ2-5; tentatively, D is TRBD2 (5 bases). CDR1 and CDR2 (germline): LGHNT, FRNRAP. The CDR3 loop spans 14 amino acids. The ends were cut back, 0 bases at V and 0 bases at J, with 5 bases in the middle. The CDR3 here is CASGLVGNQETQYF. In DNA form, the CDR3 reads TGTGCTAGTGGTTTGGTCGGGAACCAAGAGACCCAGTACTTC.